The 5 T cell receptor beta chains listed next were all sequenced from one sample in a study of B cell selection in AIRE deficiency. Sorting defined conventional CD4 T cells as CD4+CD127+. Libraries were prepared by immunoSEQ multiplex PCR; TCRdb keeps only in-frame clonotypes and omits some of them. The data show 20,000 to 25,000 clones, with about 97% seen just once and over 0.15% held by the top ten. Sequenced material: conventional CD4+ T cells sorted from PBMCs. These receptors were taken from a human donor with AIRE deficiency.

This clone was picked up one time. The chain employs TRBV18 and TRBJ2-3; no reliable D call. The ends were cut back, 6 bases at V and 2 bases at J, with 9 bases in the middle. Germline CDR1 is KGHSH and CDR2 is LQKENI. CDR3 length: 13 amino acids. The CDR3 DNA reads TGTGCCAGCTCGGAAAGGTTCACAGATACGCAGTATTTT. Protein sequence: CASSERFTDTQYF. Full variable domain (rest looked up from reference TRBV18 and TRBJ2-3): NAGVMQNPRHLVRRRGQEARLRCSPMKGHSHVYWYRQLPEEGLKFMVYLQKENIIDESGMPKERFSAEFPKEGPSILRIQQVVRGDSAAYFCASSERFTDTQYFGPGTRLTVL.

This clone was detected only once. The rearrangement uses TRBV6-1 and TRBJ2-1, with 9 bases lining up with TRBD2. The V gene end was trimmed by 6 bases and the J gene end by 0 bases; junction bases not matched to a gene: 3. CDR3 length: 15 amino acids. Germline assignment: CDR1 MNHNS and CDR2 SASEGT. CDR3 in amino acids: CASSLSGSSYNEQFF. The CDR3, as DNA: TGTGCCAGCAGCCTTAGCGGGAGCTCCTACAATGAGCAGTTCTTC.

CDR3 sequence: CASSIDGGRGNTIYF. CDR3 in DNA: TGTGCCAGTAGCATTGACGGTGGTAGAGGAAACACCATATATTTT. J is TRBJ1-3 and V is TRBV19, with D unclear. CDR1 is LNHDA and CDR2 is SQIVND in the germline V gene (reference sequence). The CDR3 totals 15 residues. Trimming stripped 6 bases from V and 4 bases from J, with 16 bases between.

V gene TRBV20-1 combines with J gene TRBJ1-1, with D hard to call. The V and J ends lost 5 bases and 5 bases respectively, with 9 bases between them. The length of the CDR3 is 11 residues. Germline CDR1 reads DFQATT; CDR2 reads SNEGSKA (reference sequence). CDR3 nucleotide sequence: TGCAGTGCTCCAGGTATGACTGAAGCTTTCTTT. It is translated as CSAPGMTEAFF.

The chain employs TRBV19 and TRBJ2-3; no clear D. Germline V gives CDR1 LNHDA, CDR2 SQIVND (reference sequence). The CDR3 has 14 amino acids. V lost 1 base, J lost 2 bases, and 7 bases lay in between. The DNA for the CDR3 is TGTGCCAGTAGTATAGTCGGATCCACAGATACGCAGTATTTT. It translates to CASSIVGSTDTQYF.